This TCR beta chain stems from a study of blood T cell repertoires in COVID-19. Trimming removed 0 bases at V and 5 bases at J, with 14 bases between. Germline V gene lookup returns CDR1 SGHRS and CDR2 YFSETQ. CDR3 length: 16 residues. The protocol was immunoSEQ multiplex PCR, while the TCRdb copy is restricted to in-frame clones and leaves out a portion. The sample holds about 160,000 clones, about four fifths seen once. Material for sequencing was peripheral blood. The chain carries TRBV5-1 and TRBJ1-4, with D perhaps TRBD1 (6 bases). The sequence was obtained from a man in his 70s who had recovered from COVID-19. The CDR3 here is CASSLGQVQGNEKLFF. In nucleotides, the CDR3 is TGCGCCAGCAGCTTGGGACAGGTTCAAGGAAATGAAAAACTGTTTTTT.